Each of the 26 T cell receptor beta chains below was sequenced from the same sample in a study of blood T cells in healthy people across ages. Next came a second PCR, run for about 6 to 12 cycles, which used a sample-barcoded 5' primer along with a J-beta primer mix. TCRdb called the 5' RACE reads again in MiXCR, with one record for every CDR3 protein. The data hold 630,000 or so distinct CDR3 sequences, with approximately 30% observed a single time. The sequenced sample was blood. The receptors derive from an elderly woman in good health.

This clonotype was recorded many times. The CDR3 is CASSFGKHEQYF. CDR3 nucleotide sequence: TGTGCCAGCAGTTTTGGGAAACACGAGCAGTACTTC. The rearrangement uses TRBV12-3 or TRBV12-4 and TRBJ2-7; D is undetermined. With 3 bases removed from V and 5 bases from J, the gap between germline ends came to 8 bases. This CDR3 spans 12 amino acids.

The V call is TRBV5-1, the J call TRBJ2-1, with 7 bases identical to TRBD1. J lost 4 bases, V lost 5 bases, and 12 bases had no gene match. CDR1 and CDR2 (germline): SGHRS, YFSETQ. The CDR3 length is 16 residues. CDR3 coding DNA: TGCGCCAGCAGTCTTATCCCGGGACAGTCATACAATGAGCAGTTCTTC. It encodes CASSLIPGQSYNEQFF.

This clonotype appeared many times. The CDR3 DNA reads as TGTGCCAGCGCCACAGGAAGCCATGAGCAGTTCTTC. Translated, it gives CASATGSHEQFF. This chain connects TRBV6-5 to TRBJ2-1, with D possibly TRBD1 on 5 matching bases. The CDR3 totals 12 residues. From germline, CDR1 is MNHEY and CDR2 SVGAGI. Trimming removed 8 bases at V and 8 bases at J, with 13 bases between.

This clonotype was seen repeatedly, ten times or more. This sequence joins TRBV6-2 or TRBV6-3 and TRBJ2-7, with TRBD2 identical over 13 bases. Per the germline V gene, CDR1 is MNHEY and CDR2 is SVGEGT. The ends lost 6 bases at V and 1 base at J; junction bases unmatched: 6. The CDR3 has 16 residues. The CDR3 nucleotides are TGTGCCAGCAGCCGCGGACTAGCGGGGGAGTCCTACGAGCAGTACTTC. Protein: CASSRGLAGESYEQYF.

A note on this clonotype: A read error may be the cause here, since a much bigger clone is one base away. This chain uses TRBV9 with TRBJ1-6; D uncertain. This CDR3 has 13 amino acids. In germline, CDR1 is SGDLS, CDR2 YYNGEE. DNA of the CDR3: TGTGCCAGCAGCGAGTACGAGAATTTACCCCTCCACTTT. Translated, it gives CASSEYENLPLHF.

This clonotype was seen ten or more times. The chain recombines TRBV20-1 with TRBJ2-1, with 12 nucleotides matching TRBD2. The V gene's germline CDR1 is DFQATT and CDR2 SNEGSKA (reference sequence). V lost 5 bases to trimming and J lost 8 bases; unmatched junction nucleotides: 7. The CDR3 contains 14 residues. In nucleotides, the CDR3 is TGCAGTGCTCGGCTAGCGGGGGGGCCGCATGAGCAGTTCTTC. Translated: CSARLAGGPHEQFF.

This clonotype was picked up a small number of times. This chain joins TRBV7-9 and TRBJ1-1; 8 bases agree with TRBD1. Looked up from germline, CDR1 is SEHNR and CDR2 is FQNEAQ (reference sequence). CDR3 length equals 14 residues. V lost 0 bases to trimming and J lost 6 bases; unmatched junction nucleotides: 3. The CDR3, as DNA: TGTGCCAGCAGCTTAGCCGGACAGGGCTCTGAAGCTTTCTTT. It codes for CASSLAGQGSEAFF.

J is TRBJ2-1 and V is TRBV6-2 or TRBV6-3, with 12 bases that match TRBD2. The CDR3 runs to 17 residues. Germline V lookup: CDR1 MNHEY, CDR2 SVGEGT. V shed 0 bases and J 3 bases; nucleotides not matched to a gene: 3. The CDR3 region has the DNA TGTGCCAGCAGTTACTCCCCTAGCGGGGGGGTCTACAATGAGCAGTTCTTC. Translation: CASSYSPSGGVYNEQFF.

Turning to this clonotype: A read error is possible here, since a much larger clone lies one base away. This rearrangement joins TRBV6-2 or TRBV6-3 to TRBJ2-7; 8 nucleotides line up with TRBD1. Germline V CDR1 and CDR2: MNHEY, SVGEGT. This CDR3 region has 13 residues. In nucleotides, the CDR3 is TGTGCCGGCAGTAACGGACAGGGCTACGAGCAGTACTTC. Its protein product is CAGSNGQGYEQYF.

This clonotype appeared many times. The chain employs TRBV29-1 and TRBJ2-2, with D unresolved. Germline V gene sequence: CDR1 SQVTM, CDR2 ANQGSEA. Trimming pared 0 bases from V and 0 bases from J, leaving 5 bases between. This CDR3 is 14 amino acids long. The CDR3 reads CSVEDKANTGELFF. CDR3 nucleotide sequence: TGCAGCGTTGAAGACAAAGCGAACACCGGGGAGCTGTTTTTT.

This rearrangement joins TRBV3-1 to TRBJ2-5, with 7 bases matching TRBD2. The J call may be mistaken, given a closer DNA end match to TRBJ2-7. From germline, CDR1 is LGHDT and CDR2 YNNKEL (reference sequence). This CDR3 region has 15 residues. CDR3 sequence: CASSQDPGRGDEQYF. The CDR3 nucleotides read TGTGCCAGCAGCCAAGACCCCGGTCGGGGGGACGAGCAGTACTTC.

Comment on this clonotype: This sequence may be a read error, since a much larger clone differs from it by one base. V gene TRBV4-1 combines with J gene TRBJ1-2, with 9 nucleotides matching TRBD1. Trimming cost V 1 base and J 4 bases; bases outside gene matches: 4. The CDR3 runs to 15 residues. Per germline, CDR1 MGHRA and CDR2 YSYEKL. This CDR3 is CASSQVGTGRYGYTF. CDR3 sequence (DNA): TGCGCCAGCAGCCAAGTTGGGACAGGGCGCTATGGCTACACCTTC.

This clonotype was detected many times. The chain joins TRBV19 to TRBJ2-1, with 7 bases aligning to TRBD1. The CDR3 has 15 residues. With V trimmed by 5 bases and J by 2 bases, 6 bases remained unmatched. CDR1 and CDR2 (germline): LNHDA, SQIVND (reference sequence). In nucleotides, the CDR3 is TGTGCCAGTAGTCCGGGACAGAACGCCTACAATGAGCAGTTCTTC. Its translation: CASSPGQNAYNEQFF.

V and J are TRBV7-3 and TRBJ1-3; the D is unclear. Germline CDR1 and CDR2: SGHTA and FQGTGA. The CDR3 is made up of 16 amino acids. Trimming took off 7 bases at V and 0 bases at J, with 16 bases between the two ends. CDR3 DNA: TGTGCCAGCACCCGAGAGGAGATCAGCTCTGGAAACACCATATATTTT. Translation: CASTREEISSGNTIYF.

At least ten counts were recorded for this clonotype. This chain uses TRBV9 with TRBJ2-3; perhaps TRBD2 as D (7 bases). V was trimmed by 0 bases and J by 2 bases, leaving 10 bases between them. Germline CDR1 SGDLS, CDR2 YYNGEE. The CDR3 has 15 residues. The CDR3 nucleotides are TGTGCCAGCAGCGTAGCCGGGGGGCCCACAGATACGCAGTATTTT. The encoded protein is CASSVAGGPTDTQYF.

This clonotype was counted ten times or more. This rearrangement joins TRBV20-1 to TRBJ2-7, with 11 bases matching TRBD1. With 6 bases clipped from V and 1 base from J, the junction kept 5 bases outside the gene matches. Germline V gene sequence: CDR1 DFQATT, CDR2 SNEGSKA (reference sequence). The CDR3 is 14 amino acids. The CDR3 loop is CSAKDRGLSYEQYF. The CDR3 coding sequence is TGCAGTGCCAAGGACAGGGGGCTTTCCTACGAGCAGTACTTC.

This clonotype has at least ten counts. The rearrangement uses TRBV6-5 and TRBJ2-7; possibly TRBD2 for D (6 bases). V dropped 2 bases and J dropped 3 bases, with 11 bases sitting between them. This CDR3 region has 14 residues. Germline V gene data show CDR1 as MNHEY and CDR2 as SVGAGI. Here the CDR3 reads CASSYAGSYYEQYF. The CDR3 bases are TGTGCCAGCAGTTACGCGGGGTCCTACTACGAGCAGTACTTC.

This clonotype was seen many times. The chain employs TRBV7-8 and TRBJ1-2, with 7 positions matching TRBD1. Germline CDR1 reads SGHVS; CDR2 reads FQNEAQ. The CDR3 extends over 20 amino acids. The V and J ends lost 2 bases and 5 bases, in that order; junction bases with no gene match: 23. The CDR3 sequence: CASSLLRVVAAAQGRYGYTF. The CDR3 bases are TGTGCCAGCAGCTTATTAAGGGTGGTTGCGGCGGCACAGGGGCGGTATGGCTACACCTTC.

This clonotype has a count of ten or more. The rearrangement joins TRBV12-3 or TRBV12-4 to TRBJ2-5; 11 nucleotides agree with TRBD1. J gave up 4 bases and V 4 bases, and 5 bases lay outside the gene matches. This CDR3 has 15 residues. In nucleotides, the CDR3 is TGTGCCAGCAGTTCGGGACAGGGGGTCGCAGAGACCCAGTACTTC. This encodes CASSSGQGVAETQYF.

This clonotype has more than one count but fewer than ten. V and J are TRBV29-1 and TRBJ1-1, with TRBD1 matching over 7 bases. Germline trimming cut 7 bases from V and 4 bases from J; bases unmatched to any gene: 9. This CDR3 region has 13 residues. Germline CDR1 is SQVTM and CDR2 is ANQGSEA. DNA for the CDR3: TGCAGCGGCCTAACAGGGGTAGGCACTGAAGCTTTCTTT. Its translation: CSGLTGVGTEAFF.

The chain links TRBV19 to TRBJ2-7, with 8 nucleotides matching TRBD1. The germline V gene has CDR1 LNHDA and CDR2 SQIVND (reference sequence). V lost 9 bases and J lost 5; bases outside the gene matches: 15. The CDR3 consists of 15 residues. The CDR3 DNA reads TGTGCCAGCCGGTTTGAGGGACAGGCTAAGGACGAGCAGTACTTC. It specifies CASRFEGQAKDEQYF.

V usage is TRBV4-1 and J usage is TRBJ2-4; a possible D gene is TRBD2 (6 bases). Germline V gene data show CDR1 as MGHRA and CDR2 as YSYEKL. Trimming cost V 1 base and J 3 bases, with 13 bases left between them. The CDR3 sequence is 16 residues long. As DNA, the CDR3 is TGCGCCAGCAGCCAAGGTGGGGGGTTAGTCAAAAACATTCAGTACTTC. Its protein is CASSQGGGLVKNIQYF.

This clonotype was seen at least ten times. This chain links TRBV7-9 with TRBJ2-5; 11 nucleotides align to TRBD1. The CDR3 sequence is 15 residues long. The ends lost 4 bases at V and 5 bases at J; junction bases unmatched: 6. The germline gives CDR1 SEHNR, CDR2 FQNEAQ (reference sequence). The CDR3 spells CASSSGQGAWETQYF. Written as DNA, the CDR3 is TGTGCCAGCAGCTCAGGACAGGGGGCTTGGGAGACCCAGTACTTC.

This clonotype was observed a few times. The CDR3: CASSSGTGNTGELFF. The CDR3 DNA is TGTGCCAGCAGCTCCGGGACAGGAAACACCGGGGAGCTGTTTTTT. V gene TRBV7-9 combines with J gene TRBJ2-2, with 8 bases fitting TRBD1. Germline trimming cut 4 bases from V and 2 bases from J; bases unmatched to any gene: 3. This CDR3 is 15 amino acids long. In germline, CDR1 is SEHNR, CDR2 FQNEAQ (reference sequence).

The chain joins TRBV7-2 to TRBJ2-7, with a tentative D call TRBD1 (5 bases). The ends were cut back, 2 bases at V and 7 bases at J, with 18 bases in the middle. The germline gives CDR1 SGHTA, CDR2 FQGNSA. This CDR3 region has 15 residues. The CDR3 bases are TGTGCCAGCAGCTTAAGCCAGGGCATCAGGAATGAGCAGTACTTC. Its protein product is CASSLSQGIRNEQYF.

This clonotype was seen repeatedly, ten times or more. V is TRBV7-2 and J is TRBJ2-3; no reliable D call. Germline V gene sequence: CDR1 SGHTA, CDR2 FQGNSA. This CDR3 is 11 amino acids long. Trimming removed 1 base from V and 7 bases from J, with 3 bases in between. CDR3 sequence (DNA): TGTGCCAGCAGCTTAGGGTATACGCAGTATTTT. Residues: CASSLGYTQYF.